The present T cell receptor (beta chain) was sequenced within a study of identical twins. General study points: With monozygotic twins, out-of-frame TCR alpha sharing exceeded what models estimated. Memory repertoires lacked the insertion deficit that abundant cord blood beta clonotypes showed.

Germline assignment: CDR1 SGHRS and CDR2 YFSETQ. Trimming stripped 4 bases from V and 3 bases from J, with 14 bases between. This CDR3 region has 15 residues. TCRdb used MiXCR to reprocess the 5' RACE reads, holding one entry per CDR3 protein. Of roughly 770,000 distinct CDR3 sequences listed, 18% are singletons. This clonotype occurred a few times. Its antigen is still unknown. These data were likewise used in another study, on T cells expressing NK-cell markers. From that paper: One of eight sequenced donors was HCMV-seronegative; the other seven were seropositive. In a group of 5 to 7 donors, dominant NKG2C+ clonotypes represented roughly 1.0-7.5% of CD8+ T cells.

The source is a woman aged 18-29 years in good health. The chain recombines TRBV5-1 with TRBJ1-5, with a tentative D call TRBD1 (6 bases). Sequencing was carried out using PBMCs. CDR3 DNA sequence: TGCGCCAGCAGCCCCCCGAGGGACAACAATCAGCCCCAGCATTTT. This translates into CASSPPRDNNQPQHF.